The 10 T cell receptor beta chains listed next were all sequenced from one sample in a study of blood T cell repertoires in COVID-19. TCRdb's table, derived via immunoSEQ multiplex PCR, lists solely in-frame clones and lacks some. The sample has more than 200,000 clones, approximately 91% seen once; the top ten hold approximately 2.6%. The sequenced sample was peripheral blood. These receptor sequences come from a woman in her sixties with acute or convalescent COVID-19.

This clone has just one count. This chain links TRBV3-1 (or the pseudogene TRBV3-2) with TRBJ2-5; 15 bases agree with TRBD2. The CDR3 has 16 residues. Trimming took 4 bases from V and 3 from J; bases not matched to a gene: 3. Looked up from germline, CDR1 is LGHDT and CDR2 is YNNKEL (reference sequence). The CDR3 spells CASSRGLAGGKETQYF. The CDR3 DNA reads TGTGCCAGCAGCCGAGGACTAGCGGGGGGGAAAGAGACCCAGTACTTC.

The V call is TRBV27, the J call TRBJ1-5, with a tentative D call TRBD1 (6 bases). The CDR3 runs 15 residues. The germline V gene encodes CDR1 MNHEY and CDR2 SMNVEV (reference sequence). V lost 2 bases and J 4 bases, leaving 12 bases between the germline ends. The CDR3 protein is CASSLMGRGNQPQHF. Here the CDR3 DNA reads TGTGCCAGCAGTTTAATGGGAAGGGGGAATCAGCCCCAGCATTTT.

The chain links TRBV5-4 to TRBJ1-3, with TRBD1 as a possible D gene (5 bases). The CDR3 extends over 15 amino acids. Germline CDR1 is SGHNT and CDR2 is YYREEE (reference sequence). Trimming pared 3 bases from V and 0 bases from J, leaving 10 bases between. CDR3 bases: TGTGCCAGCAGCTCCTACAGGAGCTCTGGAAACACCATATATTTT. Its protein product is CASSSYRSSGNTIYF. Complete variable domain (other parts from reference TRBV5-4 and TRBJ1-3): ETGVTQSPTHLIKTRGQQVTLRCSSQSGHNTVSWYQQALGQGPQFIFQYYREEENGRGNFPPRFSGLQFPNYSSELNVNALELDDSALYLCASSSYRSSGNTIYFGEGSWLTVV.

The chain couples TRBV30 to TRBJ2-7; D possibly corresponds to TRBD2 (6 bases). CDR3 length: 13 amino acids. Trimming pared 0 bases from V and 4 bases from J, leaving 10 bases between. Looked up from germline, CDR1 is GTSNPN and CDR2 is SVGIG (reference sequence). In DNA form, the CDR3 reads TGTGCCTGGAGTGTACGGGGGACGTACGAGCAGTACTTC. Translation gives CAWSVRGTYEQYF.

The chain joins TRBV7-6 to TRBJ2-7; 9 nucleotides match TRBD1. The CDR3 runs 16 residues. Germline V CDR1 and CDR2: SGHVS, FNYEAQ. V gave up 5 bases and J gave up 5 bases; unmatched junction bases: 13. The CDR3 DNA is TGTGCCAGCAGCCTTACTATGTCGGGACAGGGAAACGAGCAGTACTTC. Translating gives CASSLTMSGQGNEQYF.

V gene TRBV7-3 combines with J gene TRBJ1-1; TRBD1 is a possible D gene (5 bases). CDR1 is SGHTA and CDR2 is FQGTGA in the germline V gene. The V and J ends lost 1 base and 1 base respectively, with 10 bases between them. The CDR3 is made up of 15 amino acids. The CDR3 DNA is TGTGCCAGCAGCTTAAACTCGGGGGAGAACACTGAAGCTTTCTTT. Translated: CASSLNSGENTEAFF.

This clone was recorded once. This chain connects TRBV9 to TRBJ2-5; weak D call: TRBD2 (6 bases). The CDR3 is 15 amino acids. Germline loops: CDR1 SGDLS, CDR2 YYNGEE. The ends were cut back, 4 bases at V and 5 bases at J, with 18 bases in the middle. The CDR3 region is CASSNRERQGETQYF. In nucleotides, the CDR3 is TGTGCCAGCAGCAACCGGGAGCGTCAAGGGGAGACCCAGTACTTC. Supplemented by reference TRBV9 and TRBJ2-5, the full variable domain reads DSGVTQTPKHLITATGQRVTLRCSPRSGDLSVYWYQQSLDQGLQFLIQYYNGEERAKGNILERFSAQQFPDLHSELNLSSLELGDSALYFCASSNRERQGETQYFGPGTRLLVL.

CDR3 amino acids: CASSFPGVNTGELFF. CDR3 in DNA: TGCGCCAGCAGCTTCCCAGGGGTAAACACCGGGGAGCTGTTTTTT. V is TRBV5-1 and J is TRBJ2-2, with D possibly TRBD1 on 6 matching bases. Trimming took off 2 bases at V and 2 bases at J, with 10 bases between the two ends. Germline V lookup: CDR1 SGHRS, CDR2 YFSETQ. CDR3 size: 15 residues.

The chain employs TRBV14 and TRBJ2-1; 13 nucleotides match TRBD2. Losses at the gene ends were 3 bases for V and 6 bases for J; bases not matched to a gene: 2. The CDR3 extends over 15 amino acids. The germline gives CDR1 SGHDN, CDR2 FVKESK. The CDR3 nucleotides read TGTGCCAGCAGCCATGGACTAGCGGGGGTCAATGAGCAGTTCTTC. This sequence encodes CASSHGLAGVNEQFF.

The V gene is TRBV19, the J gene TRBJ2-2, with 12 bases aligning to TRBD2. Losses at the gene ends were 9 bases for V and 5 bases for J; bases not matched to a gene: 10. CDR1 LNHDA and CDR2 SQIVND come from the germline V gene (reference sequence). The CDR3 runs 16 residues. CDR3 sequence reads: CASLKTSGRSTGELFF. CDR3 nucleotides: TGTGCCAGCCTAAAGACTAGCGGGAGATCTACCGGGGAGCTGTTTTTT.